The 28 T cell receptor beta chains reported below all come from one sample, sequenced in a study of blood T cell repertoires in COVID-19. Assay used: immunoSEQ multiplex PCR; TCRdb lists only in-frame clones, some missing. The sample has fewer than 200,000 clones; around 89% are singletons. Sequencing was carried out using peripheral blood. These receptors were obtained from a man aged 50-60 years who had recovered from COVID-19.

The chain employs TRBV3-1 (or the pseudogene TRBV3-2) and TRBJ2-1; D remains unclear. V dropped 1 base and J dropped 0 bases, with 10 bases sitting between them. Germline V gene sequence: CDR1 LGHDT, CDR2 YNNKEL (reference sequence). The CDR3 loop spans 16 amino acids. CDR3 nucleotides: TGTGCCAGCAGCCAAGGAGATCCTAGCTCCTACAATGAGCAGTTCTTC. It encodes CASSQGDPSSYNEQFF.

This clone was seen just once. The chain employs TRBV12-3 or TRBV12-4 and TRBJ2-7, with 7 bases aligning to TRBD1. The CDR3 extends over 11 amino acids. V lost 5 bases, J lost 9 bases, and 4 bases stayed unmatched. This CDR3 is CASSPGGGQYF. Written as DNA, the CDR3 is TGTGCCAGCAGTCCAGGGGGTGGGCAGTACTTC.

This chain joins TRBV24-1 and TRBJ2-7; D is undetermined. Looked up from germline, CDR1 is KGHDR and CDR2 is SFDVKD. CDR3 size: 11 residues. The V end was cut by 9 bases, the J end by 0 bases, with 5 bases between. The CDR3 DNA reads as TGTGCCACCTCCTCCTCCTACGAGCAGTACTTC. Encoded protein: CATSSSYEQYF.

The V and J genes are TRBV6-4 and TRBJ1-5; 7 bases agree with TRBD1. CDR1 is MRHNA, CDR2 SNTAGT, per germline. The CDR3 totals 14 residues. The V segment lost 5 bases and the J segment 3 bases; nucleotides outside the gene matches: 4. This CDR3 is CASSLTGANQPQHF. In DNA form, the CDR3 reads TGTGCCAGCAGTCTAACAGGGGCCAATCAGCCCCAGCATTTT.

The gene calls are TRBV7-8 and TRBJ1-1; 9 nucleotides align to TRBD1. The CDR3 extends over 14 amino acids. The V segment lost 5 bases and the J segment 5 bases; nucleotides outside the gene matches: 6. Per germline, CDR1 SGHVS and CDR2 FQNEAQ. This CDR3 is CASSRGQGGTEAFF. CDR3 DNA: TGTGCCAGCAGCCGGGGACAGGGCGGGACTGAAGCTTTCTTT.

V is TRBV7-9 and J is TRBJ2-7; a possible D gene is TRBD1 (6 bases). The CDR3 runs 13 residues. The V and J ends lost 1 base and 8 bases respectively, with 12 bases between them. Per the germline V gene, CDR1 is SEHNR and CDR2 is FQNEAQ (reference sequence). This CDR3 reads CASSLGDIAQQYF. The DNA of the CDR3 is TGTGCCAGCAGCTTAGGGGACATCGCCCAGCAGTACTTC.

In this sample, this clone turned up once. V usage is TRBV7-2 and J usage is TRBJ1-2; 7 positions agree with TRBD1. V shed 2 bases, J shed 5 bases, and the junction held 11 bases outside the gene matches. This CDR3 is 16 amino acids long. Germline V lookup: CDR1 SGHTA, CDR2 FQGNSA. In nucleotides, the CDR3 is TGTGCCAGCAGCTTATTTTACAGGGGCGCTGGGTATGGCTACACCTTC. Translation: CASSLFYRGAGYGYTF. The whole variable domain, filled in from reference TRBV7-2 and TRBJ1-2, reads GAGVSQSPSNKVTEKGKDVELRCDPISGHTALYWYRQSLGQGLEFLIYFQGNSAPDKSGLPSDRFSAERTGGSVSTLTIQRTQQEDSAVYLCASSLFYRGAGYGYTFGSGTRLTVV.

In DNA form, the CDR3 reads TGTGCCAGCAGCTCCGGGACAGAGTATGAAAAACTGTTTTTT. This encodes CASSSGTEYEKLFF. The chain employs TRBV7-2 and TRBJ1-4; TRBD1 aligns across 7 bases. Germline V gene lookup returns CDR1 SGHTA and CDR2 FQGNSA. Germline trimming cut 4 bases from V and 6 bases from J; bases unmatched to any gene: 5. This CDR3 has 14 amino acids.

The V call is TRBV19, the J call TRBJ2-1; weak D call: TRBD2 (7 bases). Germline V gene data show CDR1 as LNHDA and CDR2 as SQIVND (reference sequence). V lost 6 bases and J 16 bases, leaving 19 bases between the germline ends. This CDR3 comprises 12 residues. In nucleotides, the CDR3 is TGTGCCAGTAGCTCCGGGGGGCGCCGTCCATTCTTC. This sequence encodes CASSSGGRRPFF.

The chain has TRBV6-2 or TRBV6-3 and TRBJ1-3; TRBD1 is a possible D gene (5 bases). V was pared by 2 bases and J by 0 bases, with 8 bases between. CDR1 is MNHEY and CDR2 is SVGEGT in the germline V gene. The CDR3 spans 15 residues. The CDR3 here is CASSYHRSSGNTIYF. In DNA, the CDR3 is TGTGCCAGCAGTTACCACAGGAGCTCTGGAAACACCATATATTTT.

This rearrangement joins TRBV27 to TRBJ1-4; weak D call: TRBD1 (6 bases). Germline V gene sequence: CDR1 MNHEY, CDR2 SMNVEV (reference sequence). The CDR3 length is 19 residues. Trimming cost V 2 bases and J 6 bases, with 25 bases left between them. CDR3 sequence (DNA): TGTGCCAGCAGTTTACTACCGCCTTTGACGGGACAAAGCGATGAAAAACTGTTTTTT. It translates to CASSLLPPLTGQSDEKLFF.

In this sample, this clone turned up a few times. The chain links TRBV27 to TRBJ1-2, with 7 positions matching TRBD1. The CDR3 has 12 residues. Germline values: CDR1 MNHEY, CDR2 SMNVEV (reference sequence). V was clipped by 9 bases and J by 3 bases; unmatched bases: 4. The CDR3 DNA follows: TGTGCCAGTAAGGGACAGTACTATGGCTACACCTTC. It is translated as CASKGQYYGYTF.

The chain employs TRBV29-1 and TRBJ2-1, with D hard to call. Trimming shortened V by 1 base and J by 4 bases, and 11 bases separated the two germline ends. Germline lookup yields CDR1 SQVTM and CDR2 ANQGSEA. This CDR3 region has 14 residues. DNA of the CDR3: TGCAGCGTTGAAGTTGGCCCGCGGTACAATGAGCAGTTCTTC. Protein product: CSVEVGPRYNEQFF.

The chain recombines TRBV27 with TRBJ1-1; 8 nucleotides line up with TRBD1. This CDR3 comprises 16 residues. Trimming took 2 bases from V and 4 from J; bases not matched to a gene: 9. Germline assignment: CDR1 MNHEY and CDR2 SMNVEV (reference sequence). In nucleotides, the CDR3 is TGTGCCAGCAGTTTAACCCGGACAGGGCGGGGCACTGAAGCTTTCTTT. It is translated as CASSLTRTGRGTEAFF.

CDR3 nucleotide sequence: TGTGCCAGCAGTTACAAGGGACAGGGGGCGAATAATTCACCCCTCCACTTT. This codes for CASSYKGQGANNSPLHF. The chain couples TRBV6-2 or TRBV6-3 to TRBJ1-6; 12 nucleotides match TRBD1. CDR3 length: 17 amino acids. Germline CDR1 is MNHEY and CDR2 is SVGEGT. J gave up 5 bases and V 2 bases, and 4 bases lay outside the gene matches.

The CDR3 is CASMRGRAKNTGELFF. In DNA form, the CDR3 reads TGTGCCAGCATGCGCGGCAGGGCGAAGAACACCGGGGAGCTGTTTTTT. The chain couples TRBV27 to TRBJ2-2; D is possibly TRBD1 (5 bases). Germline V gene data show CDR1 as MNHEY and CDR2 as SMNVEV (reference sequence). Trimming left V 7 bases short and J 1 base short, with 16 bases between. The CDR3 sequence is 16 residues long.

The V call is TRBV7-2, the J call TRBJ2-2; D unclear. The CDR3 length is 13 residues. Germline CDR1 SGHTA, CDR2 FQGNSA. V lost 1 base to trimming and J lost 3 bases, with 3 bases between them. CDR3 coding DNA: TGTGCCAGCAGCTTAGTCGACACCGGGGAGCTGTTTTTT. It translates to CASSLVDTGELFF.

The chain carries TRBV11-2 and TRBJ2-5, with D possibly being TRBD1 (5 bases). The V end lost 1 base, the J end lost 1 base, and 10 bases lay between the germline ends. The CDR3 sequence is 15 residues long. Germline CDR1 is SGHAT and CDR2 is FQNNGV. The CDR3: CASSLAGHLQETQYF. CDR3 bases: TGTGCCAGCAGCTTAGCCGGACATCTCCAAGAGACCCAGTACTTC.

The rearrangement joins TRBV7-3 to TRBJ2-3; 7 bases map to TRBD1. With 5 bases clipped from V and 8 bases from J, the junction kept 4 bases outside the gene matches. Germline V gene lookup returns CDR1 SGHTA and CDR2 FQGTGA. CDR3 size: 12 residues. CDR3: CASSPPGGTQYF. CDR3 nucleotides: TGTGCCAGCAGCCCCCCAGGGGGTACGCAGTATTTT.

This clone was picked up one time. The chain joins TRBV5-4 to TRBJ1-1, with D possibly TRBD1 on 6 matching bases. V shed 6 bases and J shed 4 bases, with 19 bases lying between them. The CDR3 consists of 15 residues. The V gene's germline CDR1 is SGHNT and CDR2 YYREEE (reference sequence). The CDR3 DNA sequence: TGTGCCAGCACCACCCCACGGGGGGGCTCCACTGAAGCTTTCTTT. Translated, it gives CASTTPRGGSTEAFF.

As to this clone: Mismatch with germline at one junction end may stem from a read error. CDR3 region: CASSLTSGVLHF. CDR3 DNA: TGTGCCAGCAGCTTGACTAGCGGGGTTTTGCATTTT. The chain uses TRBV7-2 and TRBJ2-3, with 11 bases aligning to TRBD2. From germline, CDR1 is SGHTA and CDR2 FQGNSA. CDR3 length: 12 amino acids. The variable domain in full, with the rest retrieved from reference TRBV7-2 and TRBJ2-3, is GAGVSQSPSNKVTEKGKDVELRCDPISGHTALYWYRQSLGQGLEFLIYFQGNSAPDKSGLPSDRFSAERTGGSVSTLTIQRTQQEDSAVYLCASSLTSGVLHFGPGTRLTVL.

The chain employs TRBV4-1 and TRBJ1-5; perhaps TRBD1 as D (5 bases). CDR3 length: 16 amino acids. CDR1 and CDR2 (germline): MGHRA, YSYEKL. The V end lost 0 bases, the J end lost 5 bases, and 14 bases lay between the germline ends. The CDR3 loop reads CASSQDLGRGDQPQHF. The CDR3 DNA follows: TGCGCCAGCAGCCAAGATCTTGGTAGGGGTGATCAGCCCCAGCATTTT.

The chain links TRBV11-2 to TRBJ2-2; weak D call: TRBD1 (5 bases). Trimming removed 4 bases from V and 5 bases from J, with 26 bases in between. Per germline, CDR1 SGHAT and CDR2 FQNNGV. This CDR3 contains 19 residues. Here the CDR3 DNA reads TGTGCCAGCAGCTCCCAGGGTACAGCCTCAATATCCCTAACCGGGGAGCTGTTTTTT. Its translation: CASSSQGTASISLTGELFF.

The chain recombines TRBV3-1 (or the pseudogene TRBV3-2) with TRBJ2-5; 8 nucleotides line up with TRBD2. The V segment lost 4 bases and the J segment 5 bases; nucleotides outside the gene matches: 9. Per germline, CDR1 LGHDT and CDR2 YNNKEL (reference sequence). This CDR3 is 15 amino acids long. The CDR3 here is CASSLGRGAFETQYF. DNA for the CDR3: TGTGCCAGCAGCCTGGGGCGGGGGGCGTTCGAGACCCAGTACTTC.

This chain joins TRBV6-5 and TRBJ2-7, with TRBD2 matching 12 bases. V was pared by 0 bases and J by 8 bases, with 8 bases of the junction left unmatched. Germline loops: CDR1 MNHEY, CDR2 SVGAGI. The CDR3 length is 16 residues. The CDR3 region has the DNA TGTGCCAGCAGTTACTCGAGCCTAGCGGGGGGGATTAAGCAGTACTTC. Protein: CASSYSSLAGGIKQYF.

The chain couples TRBV6-5 to TRBJ2-7, with D perhaps TRBD1 (5 bases). This CDR3 region has 15 residues. Trimming removed 0 bases at V and 0 bases at J, with 9 bases between. CDR1 is MNHEY, CDR2 SVGAGI, per germline. The CDR3 reads CASSYSSQVSYEQYF. The CDR3 nucleotides read TGTGCCAGCAGTTACTCTTCACAGGTCTCCTACGAGCAGTACTTC.

This clone was detected once. The chain is built from TRBV7-9 and TRBJ1-1, with 12 bases identical to TRBD1. Germline assignment: CDR1 SEHNR and CDR2 FQNEAQ (reference sequence). The junction had 11 bases not matched to a gene; V was cut back by 1 base and J by 5 bases. The CDR3 contains 18 residues. CDR3 amino acids: CASSLVRDRGRGGTEAFF. DNA of the CDR3: TGTGCCAGCAGCTTAGTGAGGGACAGGGGGCGAGGAGGGACTGAAGCTTTCTTT. Full variable domain (outside the CDR3, taken from reference TRBV7-9 and TRBJ1-1): DTGVSQNPRHKITKRGQNVTFRCDPISEHNRLYWYRQTLGQGPEFLTYFQNEAQLEKSRLLSDRFSAERPKGSFSTLEIQRTEQGDSAMYLCASSLVRDRGRGGTEAFFGQGTRLTVV.

V usage is TRBV19 and J usage is TRBJ1-2, with a possible D match to TRBD1 (6 bases). V was trimmed by 5 bases and J by 4 bases, leaving 14 bases between them. Germline V gene lookup returns CDR1 LNHDA and CDR2 SQIVND (reference sequence). This CDR3 comprises 14 residues. The CDR3 DNA sequence: TGTGCCAGTAGTGGATTACAGGGTGCCTATGGCTACACCTTC. Translated: CASSGLQGAYGYTF.